This paragraph reports one TCR beta chain. These data originate in a study of blood T cell repertoires in COVID-19. The repertoire was sequenced with immunoSEQ multiplex PCR; TCRdb's copy has only in-frame clones and lacks some. The profile shows about 120,000 clones, about 78% of them singletons. Trimming stripped 5 bases from V and 10 bases from J, with 15 bases between. This CDR3 region has 12 residues. CDR1 and CDR2 (germline): MNHNY, SVGAGI (reference sequence). The chain links TRBV6-6 to TRBJ2-7; TRBD1 might be the D (6 bases). This clonotype originated in a man between 65 and 79 years old with acute or convalescent COVID-19. Sequencing used peripheral blood. The CDR3 reads CASSAPLQGQYF. DNA of the CDR3: TGTGCCAGCAGTGCGCCCCTACAGGGACAGTACTTC.